The subject of this entry is one T cell receptor beta chain. What it binds is not known. This entry is derived from a study of cytomegalovirus exposure and HLA in healthy donors. Overall study: Earlier sequencing of 150 million to 200 million T cells yielded 100 million to 120 million unique TCR beta sequences.

Trimming took 1 base from V and 4 from J; bases not matched to a gene: 5. The CDR3 is 16 amino acids. Germline values: CDR1 SGHNT, CDR2 YYREEE (reference sequence). 13 Jbeta primers and 60 Vbeta primers were used for the PCR. The table came from immunoSEQ multiplex PCR; TCRdb's copy has only in-frame clones and leaves some out. This table holds over 100,000 clones, 50% to 80% found once. Notes on the study in general: TCR beta sequences numbering over 15,000 were associated with HLA alleles at 0.05 false discovery rate in a later analysis. In vitro testing confirmed three CMV-associated chains as specific for CMV antigens. HLA restriction was apparent for most CMV-associated TCR beta chains in a later analysis.

The TCR originated in a woman aged 40 to 55 in good health and CMV-seropositive. The source material was PBMCs. The gene calls are TRBV5-4 and TRBJ2-2, with 9 nucleotides matching TRBD2. DNA for the CDR3: TGTGCCAGCAGCTTGAGAGGGGGACTAGCCACCGGGGAGCTGTTTTTT. Protein sequence: CASSLRGGLATGELFF.